This T cell receptor beta chain was obtained from a study of identical twins. TCRdb reprocessed the 5' RACE reads via MiXCR and lists one record per CDR3 protein. The table lists roughly 1.6 million distinct CDR3 sequences, about 32% of them singletons, with under 0.35% in the top ten. Whole-study findings and limits: Out-of-frame alpha sequences common to twins were enriched for low generation probability.

Germline V gene sequence: CDR1 SGHDT, CDR2 YYEEEE. This CDR3 comprises 13 residues. The germline V and J ends were trimmed by 0 bases and 8 bases, with 11 bases remaining between them. Comment on this clonotype: The antigen remains unidentified.

The V gene is TRBV5-6, the J gene TRBJ1-2, with D unresolved. Sequencing was carried out using cord blood. The TCR sequence derives from a newborn girl in good health. The CDR3: CASSLVRVGGYTF. The CDR3 DNA sequence: TGTGCCAGCAGCTTGGTGCGGGTCGGGGGCTACACCTTC.